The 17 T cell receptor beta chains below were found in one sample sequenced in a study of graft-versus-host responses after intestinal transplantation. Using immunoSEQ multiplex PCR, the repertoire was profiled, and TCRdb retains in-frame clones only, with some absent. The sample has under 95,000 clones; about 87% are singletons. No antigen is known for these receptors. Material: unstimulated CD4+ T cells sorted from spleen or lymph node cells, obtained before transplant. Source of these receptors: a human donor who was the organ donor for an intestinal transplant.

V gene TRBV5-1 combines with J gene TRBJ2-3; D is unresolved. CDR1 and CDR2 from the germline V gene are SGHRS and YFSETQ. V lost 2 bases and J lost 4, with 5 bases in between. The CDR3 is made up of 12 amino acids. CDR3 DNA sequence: TGCGCCAGCAGCTTTGGCCCAGATACGCAGTATTTT. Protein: CASSFGPDTQYF.

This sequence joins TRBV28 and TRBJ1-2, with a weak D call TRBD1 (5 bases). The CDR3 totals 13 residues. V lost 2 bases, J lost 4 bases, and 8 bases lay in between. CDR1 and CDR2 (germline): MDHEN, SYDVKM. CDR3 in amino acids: CASSLSRAYGYTF. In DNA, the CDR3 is TGTGCCAGCAGTTTAAGCAGGGCCTATGGCTACACCTTC.

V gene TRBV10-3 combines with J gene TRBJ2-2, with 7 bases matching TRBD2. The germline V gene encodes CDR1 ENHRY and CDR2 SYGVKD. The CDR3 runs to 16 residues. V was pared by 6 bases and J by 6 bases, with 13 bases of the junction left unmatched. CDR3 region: CAISAMGRGVAGELFF. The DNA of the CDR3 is TGTGCCATCAGCGCGATGGGACGGGGGGTTGCCGGGGAGCTGTTTTTT.

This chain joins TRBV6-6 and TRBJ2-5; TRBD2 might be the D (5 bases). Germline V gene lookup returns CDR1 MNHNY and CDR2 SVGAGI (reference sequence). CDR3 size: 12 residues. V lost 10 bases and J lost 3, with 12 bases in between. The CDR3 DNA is TGTGCCACCCGGGCAGCGGAAGAGACCCAGTACTTC. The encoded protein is CATRAAEETQYF.

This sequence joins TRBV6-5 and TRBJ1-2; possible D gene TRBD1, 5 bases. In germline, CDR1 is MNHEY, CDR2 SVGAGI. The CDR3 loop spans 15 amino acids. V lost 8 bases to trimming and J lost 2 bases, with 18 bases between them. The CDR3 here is CASRSTGRVNYGYTF. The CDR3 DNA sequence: TGTGCCAGCCGAAGCACGGGCAGGGTGAACTATGGCTACACCTTC.

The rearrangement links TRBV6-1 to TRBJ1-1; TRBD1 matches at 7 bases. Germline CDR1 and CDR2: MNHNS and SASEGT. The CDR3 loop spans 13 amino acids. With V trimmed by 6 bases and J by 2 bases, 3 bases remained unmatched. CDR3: CASRTGLNTEAFF. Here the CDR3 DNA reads TGTGCCAGCAGGACAGGGCTTAACACTGAAGCTTTCTTT.

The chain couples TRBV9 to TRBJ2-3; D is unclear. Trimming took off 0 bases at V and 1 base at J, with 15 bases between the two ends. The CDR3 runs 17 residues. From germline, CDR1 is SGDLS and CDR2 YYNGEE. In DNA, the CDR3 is TGTGCCAGCAGCGTAGTAGGAGCCCCCGGAGGCACAGATACGCAGTATTTT. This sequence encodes CASSVVGAPGGTDTQYF. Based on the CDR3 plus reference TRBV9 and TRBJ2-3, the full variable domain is DSGVTQTPKHLITATGQRVTLRCSPRSGDLSVYWYQQSLDQGLQFLIQYYNGEERAKGNILERFSAQQFPDLHSELNLSSLELGDSALYFCASSVVGAPGGTDTQYFGPGTRLTVL.

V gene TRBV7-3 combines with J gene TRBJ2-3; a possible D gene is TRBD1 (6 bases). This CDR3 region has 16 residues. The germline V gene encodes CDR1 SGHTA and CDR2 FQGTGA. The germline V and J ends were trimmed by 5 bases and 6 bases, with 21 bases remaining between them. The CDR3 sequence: CASSPGNTGIADTQYF. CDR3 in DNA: TGTGCCAGCAGCCCCGGGAATACAGGGATAGCGGATACGCAGTATTTT.

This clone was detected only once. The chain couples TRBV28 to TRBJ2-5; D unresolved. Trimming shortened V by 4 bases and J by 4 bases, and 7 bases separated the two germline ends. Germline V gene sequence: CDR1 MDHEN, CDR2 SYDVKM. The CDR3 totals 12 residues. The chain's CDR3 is CASSSQLETQYF. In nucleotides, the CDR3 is TGTGCCAGCAGTTCCCAATTAGAGACCCAGTACTTC.

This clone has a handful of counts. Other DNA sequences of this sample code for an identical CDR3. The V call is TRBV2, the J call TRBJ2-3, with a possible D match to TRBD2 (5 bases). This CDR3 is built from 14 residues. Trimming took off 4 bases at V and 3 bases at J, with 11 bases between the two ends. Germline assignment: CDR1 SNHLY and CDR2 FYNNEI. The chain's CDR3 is CASSVLARTDTQYF. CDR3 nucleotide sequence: TGTGCCAGCAGTGTCTTAGCGCGAACAGATACGCAGTATTTT.

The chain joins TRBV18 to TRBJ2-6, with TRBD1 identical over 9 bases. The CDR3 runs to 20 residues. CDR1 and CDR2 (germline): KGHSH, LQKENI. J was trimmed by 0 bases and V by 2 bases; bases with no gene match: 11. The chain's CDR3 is CASSPMNPGQGPSGANVLTF. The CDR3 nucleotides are TGTGCCAGCTCACCAATGAACCCGGGACAGGGCCCCTCTGGGGCCAACGTCCTGACTTTC.

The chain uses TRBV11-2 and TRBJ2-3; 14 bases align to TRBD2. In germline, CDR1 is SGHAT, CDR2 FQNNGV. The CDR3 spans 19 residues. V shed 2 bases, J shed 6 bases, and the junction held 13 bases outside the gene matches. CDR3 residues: CASSLRHFGTSGGGDTQYF. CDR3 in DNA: TGTGCCAGCAGCTTACGCCACTTTGGGACTAGCGGGGGTGGGGATACGCAGTATTTT.

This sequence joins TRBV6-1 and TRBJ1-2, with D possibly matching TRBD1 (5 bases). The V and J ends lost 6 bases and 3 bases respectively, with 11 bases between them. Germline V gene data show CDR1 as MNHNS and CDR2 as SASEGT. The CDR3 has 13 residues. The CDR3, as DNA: TGTGCCAGCAGGGATGGGGGGGACTATGGCTACACCTTC. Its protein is CASRDGGDYGYTF.

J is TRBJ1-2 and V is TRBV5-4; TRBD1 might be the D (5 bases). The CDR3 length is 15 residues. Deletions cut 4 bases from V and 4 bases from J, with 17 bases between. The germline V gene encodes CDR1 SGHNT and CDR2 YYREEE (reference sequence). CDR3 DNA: TGTGCCAGCAGCGGGCAGGGAGGGCTCTCCTATGGCTACACCTTC. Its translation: CASSGQGGLSYGYTF.

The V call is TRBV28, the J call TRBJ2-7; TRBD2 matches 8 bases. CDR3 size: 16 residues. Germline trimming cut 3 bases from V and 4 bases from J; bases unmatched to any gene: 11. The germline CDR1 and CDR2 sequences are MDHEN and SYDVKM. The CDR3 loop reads CASSLPFTGGLYEQYF. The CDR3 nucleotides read TGTGCCAGCAGTTTGCCCTTTACGGGAGGGCTTTACGAGCAGTACTTC.

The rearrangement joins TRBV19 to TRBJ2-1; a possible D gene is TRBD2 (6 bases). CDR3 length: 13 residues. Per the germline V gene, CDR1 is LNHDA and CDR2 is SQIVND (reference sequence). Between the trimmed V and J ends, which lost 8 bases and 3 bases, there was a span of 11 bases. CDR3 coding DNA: TGTGCCAGTGCGGAGGGCGTCTACAATGAGCAGTTCTTC. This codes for CASAEGVYNEQFF.

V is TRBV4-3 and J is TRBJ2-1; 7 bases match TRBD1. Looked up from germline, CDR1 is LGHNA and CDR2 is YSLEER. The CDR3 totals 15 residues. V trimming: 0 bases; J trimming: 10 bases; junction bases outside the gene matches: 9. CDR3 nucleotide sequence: TGCGCCAGCAGCCAAGAACCAAGGGGGCAAACGGAGCAGTTCTTC. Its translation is CASSQEPRGQTEQFF.